This T cell receptor (beta chain) was obtained from a study of T-cell memory formation after mild COVID-19. The CDR3 has 14 amino acids. With 4 bases clipped from V and 6 bases from J, the junction kept 6 bases outside the gene matches. From germline, CDR1 is MGHDK and CDR2 SYGVNS. From the 5' RACE reads, TCRdb called clonotypes with MiXCR, one entry per CDR3 protein. There are about 470,000 distinct CDR3 sequences in the sample; roughly 18% occur only once, and approximately 13% lies in the top ten. The sample taken for sequencing was PBMCs or a T cell subset sorted from them (not recorded which). V usage is TRBV25-1 and J usage is TRBJ2-7; the match to TRBD1 covers 10 bases. This receptor was obtained from an adult woman who had mild COVID-19 (a few samples of this study predate the infection). Cell type and time point are not known. Here the CDR3 reads CASSGDRGGPEQYF. The CDR3 DNA is TGTGCCAGCAGTGGGGACAGGGGAGGGCCCGAGCAGTACTTC.